This passage covers 11 T cell receptor beta chains from one sample sequenced in a study of molecular identifiers for immune sequencing clone quantification. One entry per CDR3 protein results from TCRdb running MiXCR on the PCR reads. Of approximately 500,000 distinct CDR3 sequences listed, roughly 23% are singletons. Sequencing was done on a sample of naive CD8+ T cells from blood, with Jurkat cell RNA spiked in. Described subset: FACS-sorted CD8+CD4-CCR7+CD45RA+ naive T cells. The receptors here all came from a human donor in good health. Some libraries in this study had Jurkat cell RNA spiked in.

V gene TRBV7-9 combines with J gene TRBJ2-2; the D is unclear. This CDR3 has 12 residues. Germline lookup yields CDR1 SEHNR and CDR2 FQNEAQ (reference sequence). With 1 base removed from V and 8 bases from J, the gap between germline ends came to 5 bases. The CDR3 region is CASSLDFGELFF. CDR3 nucleotides: TGTGCCAGCAGCTTAGACTTTGGGGAGCTGTTTTTT.

This clonotype was detected ten times or more. This chain uses TRBV3-1 with TRBJ1-1; no definite D call. The CDR3 runs to 14 residues. CDR1 and CDR2 from the germline V gene are LGHDT and YNNKEL (reference sequence). Between the trimmed V and J ends, which lost 5 bases and 14 bases, there was a span of 24 bases. CDR3 amino acids: CASSGEDGSLMWFF. The CDR3, as DNA: TGTGCCAGCAGCGGCGAGGACGGATCCCTCATGTGGTTCTTT.

The CDR3 DNA is TGTGCCAGCAGCTTGGAGGCGGGTGCCGGAGGGACCACAGATACGCAGTATTTT. It is translated as CASSLEAGAGGTTDTQYF. The chain links TRBV11-2 to TRBJ2-3, with D perhaps TRBD2 (6 bases). The V gene lost 3 bases and the J gene lost 2 bases, with 21 bases spanning the gap. Germline-derived CDR1 and CDR2 are SGHAT and FQNNGV. This CDR3 spans 18 amino acids.

This clonotype showed up just a few times. The chain carries TRBV7-6 and TRBJ2-7; the match to TRBD1 covers 8 bases. Germline V gene lookup returns CDR1 SGHVS and CDR2 FNYEAQ. This CDR3 comprises 16 residues. V gave up 4 bases and J gave up 0 bases; unmatched junction bases: 8. The CDR3 nucleotides read TGTGCCAGCAGCTGGGGGACAGGTAGAAGCTCCTACGAGCAGTACTTC. Its translation: CASSWGTGRSSYEQYF.

This clonotype was observed a few times. V gene TRBV3-1 combines with J gene TRBJ2-2; D is undetermined. The length of the CDR3 is 14 residues. The V and J ends lost 0 bases and 7 bases respectively, with 9 bases between them. Germline lookup yields CDR1 LGHDT and CDR2 YNNKEL (reference sequence). The CDR3 spells CASSQEAQLGELFF. Written as DNA, the CDR3 is TGTGCCAGCAGCCAAGAAGCACAGCTCGGGGAGCTGTTTTTT.

Ten or more counts support this clonotype. The rearrangement links TRBV7-6 to TRBJ2-3; 7 bases are a match to TRBD2. Trimming cost V 1 base and J 1 base; bases outside gene matches: 2. The CDR3 has 15 amino acids. CDR1 is SGHVS, CDR2 FNYEAQ, per germline. The DNA of the CDR3 is TGTGCCAGCAGCTTAGTAGCGGGCCGCACAGATACGCAGTATTTT. Encoded protein: CASSLVAGRTDTQYF.

V is TRBV30 and J is TRBJ2-7, with 11 bases matching TRBD2. Germline CDR1 GTSNPN, CDR2 SVGIG (reference sequence). The CDR3 length is 18 residues. The V and J ends lost 0 bases and 3 bases, in that order; junction bases with no gene match: 13. This CDR3 reads CAWSVPGRLAGTVYEQYF. CDR3 DNA sequence: TGTGCCTGGAGTGTACCAGGGCGACTAGCGGGAACGGTCTACGAGCAGTACTTC.

As to this clonotype: Just one base apart from a much larger clone, this may be a read error. V usage is TRBV6-1 and J usage is TRBJ2-3, with 7 positions matching TRBD1. The end of the DNA aligns better with TRBJ1-5, so the J call may be wrong. The CDR3 loop spans 17 amino acids. Germline V CDR1 and CDR2: MNHNS, SASEGT. CDR3 protein: CASSRIWGDSSTDTQHF. The CDR3 region has the DNA TGTGCCAGCAGCAGAATATGGGGGGACAGCAGCACAGATACGCAGCATTTT.

A few counts support this clonotype. V gene TRBV6-5 combines with J gene TRBJ2-2, with D perhaps matching TRBD1 (5 bases). The germline V gene has CDR1 MNHEY and CDR2 SVGAGI. Trimming shortened V by 0 bases and J by 7 bases, and 15 bases separated the two germline ends. The CDR3 spans 16 residues. DNA for the CDR3: TGTGCCAGCAGTTACTCGGGCCAGGCCAGGGACGGGGAGCTGTTTTTT. Translation: CASSYSGQARDGELFF.

In this sample, this clonotype turned up many times. The chain joins TRBV7-9 to TRBJ1-5; 7 nucleotides agree with TRBD1. Trimming cost V 5 bases and J 2 bases; bases outside gene matches: 6. The germline V gene encodes CDR1 SEHNR and CDR2 FQNEAQ (reference sequence). The CDR3 is 15 residues long. This CDR3 is CASSKTGVGNQPQHF. Here the CDR3 DNA reads TGTGCCAGCAGCAAAACAGGGGTTGGCAATCAGCCCCAGCATTTT.

Many counts were recorded for this clonotype. The chain employs TRBV7-9 and TRBJ1-5; TRBD1 matches 8 bases. The germline V gene encodes CDR1 SEHNR and CDR2 FQNEAQ (reference sequence). There are 16 residues in the CDR3. Unmatched junction bases numbered 11, after V lost 6 bases and J lost 4 bases. CDR3 sequence: CASSSLTGAPNQPQHF. The CDR3 DNA sequence: TGTGCCAGCAGTTCTCTGACAGGGGCTCCTAATCAGCCCCAGCATTTT.